The clone carrying this T cell receptor beta chain is categorized as medium-sized. This sample was included in a study of T cell changes during pregnancy in multiple sclerosis. Data came from immunoSEQ multiplex PCR; TCRdb stores just in-frame clones and leaves some out. Among some 36,000 clones listed, approximately 90% were seen once. Trimming shortened V by 2 bases and J by 7 bases, and 8 bases separated the two germline ends. This CDR3 is 13 amino acids long. Germline V gives CDR1 MGHRA, CDR2 YSYEKL. This chain connects TRBV4-1 to TRBJ1-4; perhaps TRBD1 as D (5 bases). This receptor was identified in a female donor in good health, enrolled as a control in a pregnancy study. This material consisted of CD4+ T cells from peripheral blood mononuclear cells, taken in the second trimester of pregnancy. The CDR3: CASSQWRGEKLFF. The CDR3 DNA reads TGCGCCAGCAGCCAATGGAGGGGTGAAAAACTGTTTTTT.